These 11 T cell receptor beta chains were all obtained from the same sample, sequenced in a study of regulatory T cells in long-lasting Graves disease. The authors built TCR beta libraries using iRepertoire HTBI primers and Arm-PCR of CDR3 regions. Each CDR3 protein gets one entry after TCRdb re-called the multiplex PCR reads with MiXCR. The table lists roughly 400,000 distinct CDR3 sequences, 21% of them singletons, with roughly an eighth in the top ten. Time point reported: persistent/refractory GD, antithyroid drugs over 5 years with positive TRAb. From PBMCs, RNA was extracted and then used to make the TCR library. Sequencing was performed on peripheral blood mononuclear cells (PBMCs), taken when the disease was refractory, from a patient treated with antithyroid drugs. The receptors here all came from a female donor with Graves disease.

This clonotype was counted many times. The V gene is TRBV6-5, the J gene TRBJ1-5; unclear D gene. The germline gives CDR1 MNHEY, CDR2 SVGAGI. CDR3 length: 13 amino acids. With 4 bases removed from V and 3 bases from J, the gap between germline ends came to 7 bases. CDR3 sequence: CASSFRDNQPQHF. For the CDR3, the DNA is TGTGCCAGCAGTTTTCGGGACAATCAGCCCCAGCATTTT.

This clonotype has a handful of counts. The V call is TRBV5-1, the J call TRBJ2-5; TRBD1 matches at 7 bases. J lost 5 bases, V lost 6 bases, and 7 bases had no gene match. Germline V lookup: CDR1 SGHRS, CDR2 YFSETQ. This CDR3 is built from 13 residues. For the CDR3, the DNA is TGCGCCAGCAAGACAGGGTCAGTGGAGACCCAGTACTTC. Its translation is CASKTGSVETQYF.

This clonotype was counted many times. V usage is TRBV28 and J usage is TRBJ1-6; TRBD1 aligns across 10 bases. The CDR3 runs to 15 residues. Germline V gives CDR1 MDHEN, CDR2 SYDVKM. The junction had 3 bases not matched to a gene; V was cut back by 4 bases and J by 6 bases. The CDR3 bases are TGTGCCAGCAGTTCTGGGGACAGGGGTAATTCACCCCTCCACTTT. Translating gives CASSSGDRGNSPLHF.

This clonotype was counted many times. The CDR3 spells CASSPGLAKNIQYF. The CDR3 DNA reads as TGTGCCAGCAGCCCCGGACTAGCCAAAAACATTCAGTACTTC. The chain recombines TRBV2 with TRBJ2-4; TRBD2 might be the D (5 bases). The CDR3 loop spans 14 amino acids. Germline assignment: CDR1 SNHLY and CDR2 FYNNEI. V lost 6 bases, J lost 0 bases, and 9 bases lay in between.

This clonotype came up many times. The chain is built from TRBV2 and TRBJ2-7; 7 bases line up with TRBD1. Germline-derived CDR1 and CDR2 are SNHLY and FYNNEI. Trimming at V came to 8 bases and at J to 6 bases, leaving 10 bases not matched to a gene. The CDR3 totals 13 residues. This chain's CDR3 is CASVDRATGEQYF. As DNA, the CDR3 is TGTGCCAGCGTCGACAGGGCGACCGGCGAGCAGTACTTC.

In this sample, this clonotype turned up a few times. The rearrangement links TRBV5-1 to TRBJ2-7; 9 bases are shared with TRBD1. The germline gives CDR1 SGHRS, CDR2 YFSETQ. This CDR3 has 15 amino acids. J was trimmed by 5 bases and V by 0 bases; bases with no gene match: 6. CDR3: CASSLATGGSDEQYF. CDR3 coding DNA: TGCGCCAGCAGCTTGGCCACAGGGGGCTCGGACGAGCAGTACTTC.

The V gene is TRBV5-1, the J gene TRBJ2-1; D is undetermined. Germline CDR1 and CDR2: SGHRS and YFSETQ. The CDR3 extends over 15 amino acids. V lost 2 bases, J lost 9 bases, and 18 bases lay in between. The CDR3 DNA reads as TGCGCCAGCAGCTTTCTACCAGGAGAGGTTGGTGAGCAGTTCTTC. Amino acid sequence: CASSFLPGEVGEQFF.

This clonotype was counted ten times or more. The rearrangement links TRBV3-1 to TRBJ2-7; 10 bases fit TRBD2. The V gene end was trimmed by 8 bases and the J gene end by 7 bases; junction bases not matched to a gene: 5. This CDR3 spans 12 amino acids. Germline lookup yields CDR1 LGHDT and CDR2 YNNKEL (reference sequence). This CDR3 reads CASVAGGGEQYF. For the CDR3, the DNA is TGTGCCAGCGTAGCGGGAGGTGGAGAGCAGTACTTC.

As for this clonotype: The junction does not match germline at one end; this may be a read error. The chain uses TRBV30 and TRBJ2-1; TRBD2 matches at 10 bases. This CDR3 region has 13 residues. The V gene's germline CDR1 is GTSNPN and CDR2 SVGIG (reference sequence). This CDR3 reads CAWSLIAGGGDLF. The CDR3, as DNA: TGTGCCTGGAGCCTAATAGCGGGAGGTGGTGACCTCTTC. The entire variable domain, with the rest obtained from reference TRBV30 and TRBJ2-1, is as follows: SQTIHQWPATLVQPVGSPLSLECTVEGTSNPNLYWYRQAAGRGLQLLFYSVGIGQISSEVPQNLSASRPQDRQFILSSKKLLLSDSGFYLCAWSLIAGGGDLFGPGTRLTVL.

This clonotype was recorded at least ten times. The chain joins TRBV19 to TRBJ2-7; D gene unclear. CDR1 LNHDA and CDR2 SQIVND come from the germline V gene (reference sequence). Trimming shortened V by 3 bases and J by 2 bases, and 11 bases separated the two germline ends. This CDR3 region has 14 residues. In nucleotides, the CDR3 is TGTGCCAGTAGTATGATGGTGTCAACCTACGAGCAGTACTTC. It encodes CASSMMVSTYEQYF.

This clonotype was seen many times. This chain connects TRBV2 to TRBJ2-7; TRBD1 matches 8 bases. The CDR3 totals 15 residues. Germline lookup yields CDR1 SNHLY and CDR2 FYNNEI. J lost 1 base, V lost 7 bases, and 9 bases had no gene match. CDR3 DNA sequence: TGTGCCAGCACCCTAGACAGGGGAAGATCCTACGAGCAGTACTTC. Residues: CASTLDRGRSYEQYF.